These 32 T cell receptor beta chains were sequenced from one sample in a study of CD8 T cells in Susac syndrome. The RNA, roughly 0.45 to 1 ug, was put through reverse transcription using random hexamers. MiXCR was run by TCRdb on the immunoSEQ multiplex PCR reads, yielding one entry per CDR3 protein. The table shows approximately 280,000 distinct CDR3 sequences, with roughly 84% occurring only once. The sequenced sample was CD8+ T cells from PBMCs. Receptor source: a human donor with multiple sclerosis.

This chain joins TRBV7-9 and TRBJ2-1; TRBD1 matches at 8 bases. The J segment lost 7 bases and the V segment lost 5 bases, leaving 13 bases of the junction unmatched. Germline lookup yields CDR1 SEHNR and CDR2 FQNEAQ (reference sequence). CDR3 length: 16 amino acids. DNA for the CDR3: TGTGCCAGCAGCGCGGCCGGACAGGGAAGGATGAATGAGCAGTTCTTC. Translated, it gives CASSAAGQGRMNEQFF.

The chain uses TRBV30 and TRBJ2-3; 12 bases are shared with TRBD2. CDR3 length equals 17 residues. The V gene's germline CDR1 is GTSNPN and CDR2 SVGIG (reference sequence). J gave up 2 bases and V 1 base, and 7 bases lay outside the gene matches. CDR3 in DNA: TGTGCCTGGAGTGGTCCTAGCGGGAGGGAGGACACAGATACGCAGTATTTT. Translating gives CAWSGPSGREDTDTQYF.

This chain connects TRBV10-1 to TRBJ1-6; 7 bases match TRBD1. Germline V gene data show CDR1 as WNHNN and CDR2 as SYGVQD (reference sequence). Losses at the gene ends were 3 bases for V and 8 bases for J; bases not matched to a gene: 13. The CDR3 spans 17 residues. The CDR3 DNA follows: TGCGCCAGCAGTGAATTCCTTAGGGGGCGTACCCATTCACCCCTCCACTTT. It yields the protein CASSEFLRGRTHSPLHF.

The V gene is TRBV12-3 or TRBV12-4, the J gene TRBJ1-2; the D is unclear. The V end lost 0 bases, the J end lost 4 bases, and 9 bases lay between the germline ends. The CDR3 runs to 14 residues. The CDR3 is CASSLAGQSYGYTF. CDR3 nucleotide sequence: TGTGCCAGCAGTTTAGCAGGCCAGAGCTATGGCTACACCTTC.

The rearrangement links TRBV7-9 to TRBJ2-7, with TRBD2 matching over 11 bases. The CDR3 sequence is 17 residues long. Germline V gene lookup returns CDR1 SEHNR and CDR2 FQNEAQ (reference sequence). Losses at the gene ends were 5 bases for V and 4 bases for J; bases not matched to a gene: 13. DNA for the CDR3: TGTGCCAGCAGCAAACGACGCTGGACTAGCGGGCCTTACGAGCAGTACTTC. Translated: CASSKRRWTSGPYEQYF.

The V call is TRBV12-3 or TRBV12-4, the J call TRBJ2-1; possibly TRBD1 for D (5 bases). The V end was cut by 6 bases, the J end by 8 bases, with 17 bases between. CDR3 size: 14 residues. The chain's CDR3 is CASRPGIGAHEQFF. The DNA of the CDR3 is TGTGCCAGCAGGCCGGGCATAGGGGCCCATGAGCAGTTCTTC.

The genes are TRBV25-1 and TRBJ2-1, with 10 positions matching TRBD2. The length of the CDR3 is 15 residues. The trim removed 8 bases at V and 4 bases at J, leaving 8 bases unmatched. In germline, CDR1 is MGHDK, CDR2 SYGVNS. The CDR3 sequence: CASGEGTSVYNEQFF. The CDR3, as DNA: TGTGCCAGCGGGGAGGGGACTAGCGTTTACAATGAGCAGTTCTTC.

The chain combines TRBV7-9 with TRBJ2-7, with D possibly TRBD1 on 5 matching bases. Trimming removed 4 bases at V and 2 bases at J, with 15 bases between. The germline gives CDR1 SEHNR, CDR2 FQNEAQ (reference sequence). CDR3 length: 15 residues. The CDR3 region is CASSSHTTAAYEQYF. The CDR3 bases are TGTGCCAGCAGCTCCCATACGACAGCCGCCTACGAGCAGTACTTC.

The CDR3 DNA reads TGTGCCAGCACTTGGGCAGAGAGCAATCAGCCCCAGCATTTT. Encoded protein: CASTWAESNQPQHF. The chain uses TRBV28 and TRBJ1-5; no definite D call. Germline V lookup: CDR1 MDHEN, CDR2 SYDVKM. The length of the CDR3 is 14 residues. Between the trimmed V and J ends, which lost 7 bases and 1 base, there was a span of 11 bases.

The rearrangement uses TRBV20-1 and TRBJ2-1, with 7 bases that match TRBD2. CDR3 length: 15 amino acids. Losses at the gene ends were 6 bases for V and 2 bases for J; bases not matched to a gene: 10. The germline gives CDR1 DFQATT, CDR2 SNEGSKA (reference sequence). The CDR3 coding sequence is TGCAGTGCGCAGGTCAGGGAGGGTGCCTACAATGAGCAGTTCTTC. This encodes CSAQVREGAYNEQFF.

This clonotype was found a few times. The chain combines TRBV27 with TRBJ2-1; D may be TRBD1 (5 bases). CDR3 length: 14 amino acids. Germline V gene sequence: CDR1 MNHEY, CDR2 SMNVEV (reference sequence). V dropped 4 bases and J dropped 6 bases, with 13 bases sitting between them. CDR3 residues: CASSSKGWGNEQFF. CDR3 coding DNA: TGTGCCAGCAGTTCAAAGGGGTGGGGCAATGAGCAGTTCTTC.

The V gene is TRBV4-1, the J gene TRBJ2-7; a possible D gene is TRBD1 (6 bases). Germline V CDR1 and CDR2: MGHRA, YSYEKL. The CDR3 covers 14 residues. V was trimmed by 3 bases and J by 3 bases, leaving 12 bases between them. The CDR3 sequence is CASSQADRYYEQYF. The CDR3 nucleotides read TGCGCCAGCAGCCAGGCGGACAGATACTACGAGCAGTACTTC.

The chain combines TRBV11-2 with TRBJ2-7; 7 nucleotides match TRBD2. The CDR3 sequence is 15 residues long. Germline assignment: CDR1 SGHAT and CDR2 FQNNGV. V lost 5 bases and J lost 4; bases outside the gene matches: 11. The CDR3 DNA sequence: TGTGCCAGCAGCCACTCTAGCGGTATCGGATACGAGCAGTACTTC. Translated: CASSHSSGIGYEQYF.

This sequence joins TRBV7-3 and TRBJ2-7; possible D gene TRBD1, 5 bases. This CDR3 spans 14 amino acids. Germline CDR1 and CDR2: SGHTA and FQGTGA. V lost 2 bases and J 3 bases, leaving 11 bases between the germline ends. CDR3 in amino acids: CASSLGAGRYEQYF. CDR3 DNA: TGTGCCAGCAGCTTAGGGGCAGGGCGCTACGAGCAGTACTTC.

The chain joins TRBV7-2 to TRBJ2-2; TRBD2 is a possible D gene (5 bases). Germline lookup yields CDR1 SGHTA and CDR2 FQGNSA. V was pared by 1 base and J by 4 bases, with 10 bases between. This CDR3 has 15 residues. The CDR3 coding sequence is TGTGCCAGCAGCTTAGTGTTCAGCGGCACCGGGGAGCTGTTTTTT. This codes for CASSLVFSGTGELFF.

The chain employs TRBV9 and TRBJ2-2; the match to TRBD1 covers 9 bases. Germline V lookup: CDR1 SGDLS, CDR2 YYNGEE. V shed 0 bases, J shed 6 bases, and the junction held 6 bases outside the gene matches. This CDR3 is built from 16 residues. The CDR3 DNA is TGTGCCAGCAGCGTAGAGGGGACAGGGACCGCCGGGGAGCTGTTTTTT. It yields the protein CASSVEGTGTAGELFF.

The chain has TRBV7-9 and TRBJ2-7; 8 nucleotides agree with TRBD2. Germline V CDR1 and CDR2: SEHNR, FQNEAQ (reference sequence). V shed 9 bases and J 4 bases; nucleotides not matched to a gene: 8. This CDR3 comprises 13 residues. In DNA form, the CDR3 reads TGTGCCAGTCAGAGCGGGAGACGGTACGAGCAGTACTTC. This translates into CASQSGRRYEQYF. Combining the CDR3 with reference TRBV7-9 and TRBJ2-7 gives the whole variable domain DTGVSQNPRHKITKRGQNVTFRCDPISEHNRLYWYRQTLGQGPEFLTYFQNEAQLEKSRLLSDRFSAERPKGSFSTLEIQRTEQGDSAMYLCASQSGRRYEQYFGPGTRLTVT.

The CDR3 loop is CASSFVSSTYEQYF. Written as DNA, the CDR3 is TGTGCCAGCAGTTTCGTCAGTTCTACCTACGAGCAGTACTTC. This chain connects TRBV12-3 or TRBV12-4 to TRBJ2-7; D call uncertain. The length of the CDR3 is 14 residues. V was shortened by 3 bases and J by 2 bases, with 11 bases between the two germline ends.

The genes are TRBV28 and TRBJ2-3; TRBD2 matches 8 bases. V lost 3 bases, J lost 6 bases, and 5 bases stayed unmatched. This CDR3 is built from 14 residues. Per germline, CDR1 MDHEN and CDR2 SYDVKM. The CDR3 here is CASSLAGGSDTQYF. The CDR3 DNA is TGTGCCAGCAGTTTGGCGGGAGGTTCCGATACGCAGTATTTT.

The genes are TRBV20-1 and TRBJ1-5; D not resolved. V was shortened by 3 bases and J by 0 bases, with 9 bases between the two germline ends. This CDR3 has 14 residues. Germline V CDR1 and CDR2: DFQATT, SNEGSKA (reference sequence). The CDR3 coding sequence is TGCAGTGCTAGTGGCTCGGTTAGCAATCAGCCCCAGCATTTT. Protein sequence: CSASGSVSNQPQHF.

J is TRBJ1-1 and V is TRBV28; D unclear. Germline-derived CDR1 and CDR2 are MDHEN and SYDVKM. Trimming removed 6 bases from V and 3 bases from J, with 11 bases in between. CDR3 length: 13 amino acids. The CDR3 region has the DNA TGTGCCAGCAGCTCAGGTGGATACACTGAAGCTTTCTTT. This gives the protein CASSSGGYTEAFF.

The chain uses TRBV4-1 and TRBJ2-7; D remains unclear. Trimming removed 1 base at V and 0 bases at J, with 10 bases between. The CDR3 totals 15 residues. Germline CDR1 and CDR2: MGHRA and YSYEKL. CDR3 loop: CASSQAARASYEQYF. The CDR3 DNA follows: TGCGCCAGCAGCCAAGCGGCACGAGCCTCCTACGAGCAGTACTTC.

In its sample, this clonotype was seen once. The chain employs TRBV9 and TRBJ2-1; maybe TRBD2 (5 bases). There are 15 residues in the CDR3. Per germline, CDR1 SGDLS and CDR2 YYNGEE. Deletions cut 0 bases from V and 9 bases from J, with 16 bases between. The CDR3 nucleotides read TGTGCCAGCAGCGTAGAACCAGCGGTGGTTGGTGAGCAGTTCTTC. Its protein product is CASSVEPAVVGEQFF.

In this sample, this clonotype turned up once. J is TRBJ2-7 and V is TRBV29-1; TRBD2 is a possible D gene (6 bases). CDR1 and CDR2 (germline): SQVTM, ANQGSEA. This CDR3 is built from 15 residues. V lost 4 bases, J lost 7 bases, and 23 bases lay in between. The CDR3 here is CSVGGALARVGEQYF. CDR3 DNA: TGCAGCGTTGGAGGCGCCCTAGCGAGAGTGGGGGAGCAGTACTTC.

V gene TRBV2 combines with J gene TRBJ2-1; 10 bases are shared with TRBD2. The CDR3 runs 15 residues. Germline assignment: CDR1 SNHLY and CDR2 FYNNEI. V shed 2 bases, J shed 8 bases, and the junction held 6 bases outside the gene matches. Written as DNA, the CDR3 is TGTGCCAGCAGTGAACTAGCGGGAGTCGGGGATGAGCAGTTCTTC. Translating gives CASSELAGVGDEQFF.

The sample holds a few counts of this clonotype. The chain has TRBV6-1 and TRBJ2-1; TRBD2 might be the D (5 bases). CDR1 and CDR2 (germline): MNHNS, SASEGT. V was clipped by 6 bases and J by 4 bases, with 22 bases between them. The CDR3 is 17 residues long. The chain's CDR3 is CASSTRTTGSPYNEQFF. Here the CDR3 DNA reads TGTGCCAGCAGCACCCGTACGACGGGAAGTCCGTACAATGAGCAGTTCTTC.

This chain connects TRBV28 to TRBJ2-2; TRBD2 might be the D (5 bases). The germline gives CDR1 MDHEN, CDR2 SYDVKM. The CDR3 sequence is 13 residues long. Trimming removed 11 bases from V and 0 bases from J, with 10 bases in between. The DNA of the CDR3 is TGTGCCGGCCAACTAGCGAACACCGGGGAGCTGTTTTTT. Its translation: CAGQLANTGELFF.

This sequence joins TRBV29-1 and TRBJ2-7; 9 nucleotides match TRBD1. Germline V CDR1 and CDR2: SQVTM, ANQGSEA. This CDR3 comprises 12 residues. Unmatched junction bases numbered 5, after V lost 5 bases and J lost 6 bases. The CDR3 nucleotides are TGCAGCGTTCAACAGGGGGCGGGCGAGCAGTACTTC. Translated, it gives CSVQQGAGEQYF.

The count of this clonotype is one. The chain uses TRBV7-3 and TRBJ2-3; weak D call: TRBD1 (6 bases). The CDR3 spans 16 residues. Germline V gene data show CDR1 as SGHTA and CDR2 as FQGTGA. V lost 1 base and J lost 3, with 14 bases in between. The CDR3 region is CASSLIGGVTTDTQYF. The DNA for the CDR3 is TGTGCCAGCAGCTTAATAGGGGGAGTAACGACAGATACGCAGTATTTT.

This sequence joins TRBV27 and TRBJ2-1; the D gene could be TRBD1 or TRBD2 (5 bases each). The CDR3 is 11 amino acids. Germline V gives CDR1 MNHEY, CDR2 SMNVEV (reference sequence). V gave up 6 bases and J gave up 8 bases, with 8 bases separating them. CDR3 region: CASRRGDEQFF. The CDR3 nucleotides are TGTGCCAGCAGGCGAGGGGATGAGCAGTTCTTC.

This clonotype was observed a few times. The J gene is TRBJ1-3, the V gene TRBV2; no reliable D call. V lost 6 bases and J 0 bases, leaving 6 bases between the germline ends. Germline V gene sequence: CDR1 SNHLY, CDR2 FYNNEI. The CDR3 extends over 13 amino acids. The CDR3 coding sequence is TGTGCCAGCAGCCCAGTCTCTGGAAACACCATATATTTT. It codes for CASSPVSGNTIYF.

The chain couples TRBV10-1 to TRBJ2-1; 8 bases line up with TRBD2. J lost 3 bases, V lost 3 bases, and 4 bases had no gene match. Germline assignment: CDR1 WNHNN and CDR2 SYGVQD (reference sequence). The CDR3 totals 15 residues. CDR3 sequence (DNA): TGCGCCAGCAGTGACTACGCGGGGGGCTACAATGAGCAGTTCTTC. Protein: CASSDYAGGYNEQFF.